These 30 T cell receptor beta chains were all obtained from the same sample, sequenced in a study of blood T cells in healthy people across ages. The use of a sample-barcoded 5' primer and a J-beta primer mix characterized a second PCR of about 6 to 12 cycles. MiXCR, run by TCRdb on the 5' RACE reads, gives a single entry per CDR3 protein. The sample shows 600,000 or so distinct CDR3 sequences, about 30% of them seen only once. Sequencing was performed on blood. The receptors come from a woman older than 75 in good health.

At least ten counts were recorded for this clonotype. CDR3 bases: TGTGCCAGCAGGGGGGGACAGGGGGCAGGGGCGACCCAGTACTTC. Encoded protein: CASRGGQGAGATQYF. V gene TRBV12-3 or TRBV12-4 combines with J gene TRBJ2-5; 12 nucleotides agree with TRBD1. Trimming removed 6 bases from V and 7 bases from J; junction bases left unmatched: 9. CDR3 length: 15 residues.

This clonotype was counted many times. CDR3 in DNA: TGTGCCAGCAGCTTAGGCGCGGGCTCCACTGAAGCTTTCTTT. Its translation is CASSLGAGSTEAFF. V gene TRBV7-2 combines with J gene TRBJ1-1; D call uncertain. V lost 1 base to trimming and J lost 4 bases, with 10 bases between them. The CDR3 extends over 14 amino acids. Germline lookup yields CDR1 SGHTA and CDR2 FQGNSA.

This clonotype was observed at least ten times. This chain joins TRBV5-6 and TRBJ1-2, with 8 bases identical to TRBD1. V dropped 4 bases and J dropped 6; count of bases not matched to a gene: 14. Germline V lookup: CDR1 SGHDT, CDR2 YYEEEE. The CDR3 is 16 residues long. The CDR3 spells CASSLDAGGGWHGYTF. DNA for the CDR3: TGTGCCAGCAGCCTGGATGCAGGGGGCGGCTGGCATGGCTACACCTTC.

This clonotype was observed at least ten times. This chain connects TRBV10-3 to TRBJ1-4; TRBD1 is a possible D gene (6 bases). Germline V CDR1 and CDR2: ENHRY, SYGVKD. V lost 0 bases, J lost 13 bases, and 12 bases lay in between. The CDR3 sequence is 13 residues long. This chain's CDR3 is CAISESRTEGLFF. CDR3 in DNA: TGTGCCATCAGTGAGTCCCGGACAGAGGGACTGTTTTTT.

This clonotype was detected ten times or more. V and J are TRBV6-1 and TRBJ2-5; 13 bases fit TRBD2. Germline assignment: CDR1 MNHNS and CDR2 SASEGT. The CDR3 totals 17 residues. V was pared by 5 bases and J by 3 bases, with 9 bases of the junction left unmatched. The CDR3 DNA is TGTGCCAGCAGTCGGGGGTGGACTAGCGGGGGCAAAGAGACCCAGTACTTC. Amino acids: CASSRGWTSGGKETQYF.

This clonotype was recorded at least ten times. The genes are TRBV28 and TRBJ2-7, with D unclear. CDR1 is MDHEN and CDR2 is SYDVKM in the germline V gene. V was shortened by 0 bases and J by 2 bases, with 8 bases between the two germline ends. The CDR3 length is 14 residues. The CDR3 loop is CASSLWRNTYEQYF. CDR3 DNA: TGTGCCAGCAGTTTATGGCGCAATACCTACGAGCAGTACTTC.

The table lists this clonotype with many counts. The rearrangement links TRBV7-2 to TRBJ1-3; the D is unclear. This CDR3 comprises 18 residues. Germline V gene lookup returns CDR1 SGHTA and CDR2 FQGNSA. Trimming shortened V by 1 base and J by 1 base, and 17 bases separated the two germline ends. In nucleotides, the CDR3 is TGTGCCAGCAGCTTAGGGGTCGGAAGCTTTGGATCTGGAAACACCATATATTTT. This sequence encodes CASSLGVGSFGSGNTIYF.

About this clonotype: This sequence may be a read error, since a much larger clone differs from it by one base. The chain carries TRBV10-3 and TRBJ1-6, with D tentatively TRBD1 (6 bases). Germline assignment: CDR1 ENHRY and CDR2 SYGVKD. The CDR3 extends over 15 amino acids. In DNA form, the CDR3 reads TGTGCCATCAGTGGGTTGGACAGTTATAATTCACCCCGCCACTTT. Its protein is CAISGLDSYNSPRHF.

This clonotype was counted a few times. A read error may be the cause here, since a much bigger clone is one base away. The genes are TRBV9 and TRBJ2-3; D gene ambiguous. The length of the CDR3 is 12 residues. The V gene lost 0 bases and the J gene lost 4 bases, with 3 bases spanning the gap. CDR1 and CDR2 (germline): SGDLS, YYNGEE. This CDR3 is CASSVAADTQYF. CDR3 coding DNA: TGTGCCAGCAGCGTAGCCGCAGATACGCAGTATTTT. Together with reference TRBV9 and TRBJ2-3, the CDR3 gives the full variable domain: DSGVTQTPKHLITATGQRVTLRCSPRSGDLSVYWYQQSLDQGLQFLIQYYNGEERAKGNILERFSAQQFPDLHSELNLSSLELGDSALYFCASSVAADTQYFGPGTRLTVL.

In this sample, this clonotype turned up many times. J is TRBJ1-5 and V is TRBV20-1, with D perhaps matching TRBD1 (6 bases). In germline, CDR1 is DFQATT, CDR2 SNEGSKA (reference sequence). The CDR3 runs to 15 residues. The V gene lost 0 bases and the J gene lost 6 bases, with 15 bases spanning the gap. The CDR3 coding sequence is TGCAGTGCTAGAGATCCCCAGGGGCCAAGTCAGCCCCAGCATTTT. It translates to CSARDPQGPSQPQHF.

A note on this clonotype: A much larger clone differs from this one at a single base, so this may be a read error. The chain combines TRBV7-3 with TRBJ2-1; D gene unclear. TRBJ2-7 matches the DNA end more closely, so the J call is doubtful. There are 12 residues in the CDR3. Germline loops: CDR1 SGHTA, CDR2 FQGTGA. The CDR3 nucleotides are TGTGCCAGCAGTTTTACTCGCAATGAGCAGTACTTC. It translates to CASSFTRNEQYF.

This sequence joins TRBV27 and TRBJ2-2, with D possibly being TRBD2 (5 bases). Germline-derived CDR1 and CDR2 are MNHEY and SMNVEV (reference sequence). This CDR3 is 14 amino acids long. Trimming removed 6 bases at V and 7 bases at J, with 15 bases between. CDR3 in amino acids: CASRDGIKGGELFF. CDR3 in DNA: TGTGCCAGCAGGGACGGGATTAAAGGCGGGGAGCTGTTTTTT.

This clonotype was found a few times. A single base separates this from a much larger clone, so it may be a read error. The J gene is TRBJ2-5, the V gene TRBV6-2 or TRBV6-3, with D tentatively TRBD1 (6 bases). This CDR3 spans 11 amino acids. The ends were cut back, 0 bases at V and 11 bases at J, with 7 bases in the middle. CDR1 MNHEY and CDR2 SVGEGT come from the germline V gene. The CDR3 DNA follows: TGTGCCAGCAGTTACTCTCAGGGGCAGTACTTC. Translation gives CASSYSQGQYF.

CDR3 DNA sequence: TGTGCCTGGAGAACAGGGGGACGGACTGAAGCTTTCTTT. It specifies CAWRTGGRTEAFF. The chain carries TRBV30 and TRBJ1-1; 8 bases agree with TRBD1. The J segment lost 5 bases and the V segment lost 3 bases, leaving 5 bases of the junction unmatched. Germline values: CDR1 GTSNPN, CDR2 SVGIG (reference sequence). This CDR3 has 13 residues.

This clonotype was seen only once. The genes are TRBV20-1 and TRBJ1-2; perhaps TRBD1 as D (5 bases). The CDR3 sequence is 14 residues long. CDR1 is DFQATT, CDR2 SNEGSKA, per germline (reference sequence). The V and J ends lost 1 base and 3 bases respectively, with 12 bases between them. CDR3 sequence reads: CSARVGGGDYGYTF. CDR3 nucleotides: TGCAGTGCTAGAGTGGGGGGAGGTGACTATGGCTACACCTTC.

This clonotype was seen repeatedly, ten times or more. The rearrangement joins TRBV4-2 to TRBJ1-5; no definite D call. The V gene lost 0 bases and the J gene lost 7 bases, with 7 bases spanning the gap. The germline CDR1 and CDR2 sequences are LGHNA and YNFKEQ. CDR3 size: 13 residues. CDR3 DNA: TGTGCCAGCAGCCAAGAATCGACGCAGCCCCAGCATTTT. Translated, it gives CASSQESTQPQHF.

In the case of this clonotype: This may arise from a read error, as a much more abundant clone is one base away. The chain recombines TRBV20-1 with TRBJ2-1; D ambiguous. The CDR3 is made up of 15 amino acids. Germline V gene sequence: CDR1 DFQATT, CDR2 SNEGSKA (reference sequence). Deletions cut 3 bases from V and 2 bases from J, with 14 bases between. CDR3 loop: CSASPPGSTYNEQFF. The CDR3 DNA is TGCAGTGCTAGCCCACCGGGTAGCACCTACAATGAGCAGTTCTTC.

This clonotype was recorded many times. Sequence at one end of the junction differs from germline and may be a read error. V usage is TRBV7-7 and J usage is TRBJ2-1, with 9 nucleotides matching TRBD2. CDR1 and CDR2 from the germline V gene are SSHAT and FNYEAQ (reference sequence). This CDR3 contains 13 residues. The CDR3 protein is CASSKGLANEQFF. In DNA form, the CDR3 reads TGTGCTAGCAGCAAGGGACTAGCAAATGAGCAGTTCTTC. Filled out from reference TRBV7-7 and TRBJ2-1, the complete variable domain reads GAGVSQSPRYKVTKRGQDVTLRCDPISSHATLYWYQQALGQGPEFLTYFNYEAQPDKSGLPSDRFSAERPEGSISTLTIQRTEQRDSAMYRCASSKGLANEQFFGPGTRLTVL.

The chain employs TRBV5-1 and TRBJ2-5, with 11 bases aligning to TRBD1. The closer fit of TRBJ2-7 to the DNA end suggests the J call may be wrong. The CDR3 runs to 14 residues. Per germline, CDR1 SGHRS and CDR2 YFSETQ. The CDR3 loop reads CASGIAGTGGEQYF. The CDR3, as DNA: TGCGCCAGCGGAATAGCCGGGACAGGGGGCGAGCAGTACTTC.

This clonotype was seen many times. The chain carries TRBV10-3 and TRBJ2-3; 8 nucleotides agree with TRBD1. Germline V gives CDR1 ENHRY, CDR2 SYGVKD. Germline trimming cut 9 bases from V and 5 bases from J; bases unmatched to any gene: 4. This CDR3 has 12 residues. Written as DNA, the CDR3 is TGTGCCATATGGACAGGGAGAGATACGCAGTATTTT. Translated, it gives CAIWTGRDTQYF.

This clonotype showed up just a few times. Its ends do not fully match the called genes, so a read error is possible. This rearrangement joins TRBV7-2 to TRBJ1-2, with TRBD1 matching over 7 bases. CDR1 and CDR2 (germline): SGHTA, FQGNSA. This CDR3 is 13 amino acids long. CDR3 DNA: TGTGCCAGCAGCCTCGACAGGGCAGCTGGCTGCACCTTC. Translating it yields CASSLDRAAGCTF.

Note on this clonotype: This sequence may be a read error, since a much larger clone differs from it by one base. The chain is built from TRBV9 and TRBJ2-1; the D gene is possibly TRBD1 (5 bases). The assigned J gene may be wrong: the sequence end matches TRBJ2-7 better. The CDR3 covers 15 residues. Germline loops: CDR1 SGDLS, CDR2 YYNGEE. The CDR3 DNA reads as TGTACCAGCAGCCCCACTCCAGGGTTCGGCTACGAGCAGTACTTC. Protein sequence: CTSSPTPGFGYEQYF.

In regard to this clonotype: Possible read error: a much larger clone is one base away. The chain recombines TRBV12-3 or TRBV12-4 with TRBJ2-2; D could derive from TRBD1 or TRBD2 (5 bases each). The CDR3 contains 12 residues. CDR3: CASSRTIGERFF. The DNA for the CDR3 is TGTGCCAGCAGTCGGACAATCGGGGAGCGGTTTTTT.

This clonotype has more than one count but fewer than ten. This may stem from a read error, because a much larger clone lies one nucleotide away. The chain links TRBV7-3 to TRBJ2-7, with D possibly being TRBD2 (6 bases). The CDR3 spans 12 residues. Germline V gene lookup returns CDR1 SGHTA and CDR2 FQGTGA. The V end lost 5 bases, the J end lost 7 bases, and 12 bases lay between the germline ends. CDR3 residues: CASSQSGTEQYF. CDR3 bases: TGTGCCAGCAGCCAGTCTGGGACTGAGCAGTACTTC.

This clonotype was detected a few times. The chain combines TRBV28 with TRBJ1-2; D gene ambiguous. V was cut by 10 bases and J by 1 base, with 7 bases left in between. The CDR3 sequence is 11 residues long. Germline CDR1 reads MDHEN; CDR2 reads SYDVKM. CDR3 coding DNA: TGTGCCACCGCAATTAACTATGGCTACACCTTC. It encodes CATAINYGYTF.

This clonotype was counted at least ten times. V is TRBV20-1 and J is TRBJ2-3; 7 bases map to TRBD2. The CDR3 length is 15 residues. CDR1 and CDR2 (germline): DFQATT, SNEGSKA (reference sequence). V was pared by 6 bases and J by 2 bases, with 11 bases of the junction left unmatched. The CDR3 bases are TGCAGTGCCGAAATCGGGCTAGCGGTCACAGATACGCAGTATTTT. This gives the protein CSAEIGLAVTDTQYF.

To note about this clonotype: At one end the junction does not follow the germline gene, possibly because of a read error. The chain combines TRBV13 with TRBJ2-3; a weak D match, TRBD1 (5 bases). Germline V gene sequence: CDR1 PRHDT, CDR2 FYEKMQ (reference sequence). The CDR3 is 15 amino acids. CDR3 sequence (DNA): TGTGCCAGCAGCCTAAGGGGTGGCGGCACAGATGCGCAGTATTTT. This codes for CASSLRGGGTDAQYF.

The chain carries TRBV18 and TRBJ2-5; TRBD1 matches at 7 bases. Germline assignment: CDR1 KGHSH and CDR2 LQKENI. This CDR3 is 13 amino acids long. Trimming at V came to 9 bases and at J to 3 bases, leaving 7 bases not matched to a gene. For the CDR3, the DNA is TGTGCCAGTAACCTGGACAGGAAAGAGACCCAGTACTTC. Translation: CASNLDRKETQYF.

The V gene is TRBV30, the J gene TRBJ2-1; no reliable D call. The DNA end favors TRBJ2-7, so the J call may be wrong. The CDR3 is 17 amino acids. The V gene's germline CDR1 is GTSNPN and CDR2 SVGIG (reference sequence). The CDR3 DNA reads TGTGCCTGGAGTGTACGCGGCGGCTCACGTTCCTACAATGAGCAGTACTTC. Translation: CAWSVRGGSRSYNEQYF.

The gene calls are TRBV5-1 and TRBJ2-7; 7 bases map to TRBD1. Trimming took 0 bases from V and 0 from J; bases not matched to a gene: 6. The V gene's germline CDR1 is SGHRS and CDR2 YFSETQ. The CDR3 runs 16 residues. The chain's CDR3 is CASSLGHRDSSYEQYF. In DNA, the CDR3 is TGCGCCAGCAGCTTGGGGCACCGGGACAGCTCCTACGAGCAGTACTTC.